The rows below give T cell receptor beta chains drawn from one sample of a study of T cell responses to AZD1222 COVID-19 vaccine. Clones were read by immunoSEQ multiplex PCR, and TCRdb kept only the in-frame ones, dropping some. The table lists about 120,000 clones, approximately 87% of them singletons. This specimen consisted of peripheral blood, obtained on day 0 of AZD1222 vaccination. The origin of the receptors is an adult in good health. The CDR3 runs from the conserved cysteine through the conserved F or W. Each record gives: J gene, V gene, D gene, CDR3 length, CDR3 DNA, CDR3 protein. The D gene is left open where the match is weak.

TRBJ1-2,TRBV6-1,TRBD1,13,TGTGCCTCCAGTGAGGGACAGGGTTATGGCTACACCTTC,CASSEGQGYGYTF
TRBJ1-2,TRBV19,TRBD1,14,TGTGCCAGTCAACAGATCGGGACAGGGGTGGGCTACACCTTC,CASQQIGTGVGYTF
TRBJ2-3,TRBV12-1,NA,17,TGTGCCAGCAGCTTCGGCCAACTAGCGGGAGGGGGGGATACGCAGTATTTT,CASSFGQLAGGGDTQYF
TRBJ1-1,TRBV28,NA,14,TGTGCCAGCAGACAGGGAACTCTGAACACTGAAGCTTTCTTT,CASRQGTLNTEAFF
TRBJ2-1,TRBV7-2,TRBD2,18,TGTGCCAGCAGCTCAGCCTCTAGCGGGAGCGGGAGATACAATGAGCAGTTCTTC,CASSSASSGSGRYNEQFF
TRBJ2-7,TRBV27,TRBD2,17,TGTGCCAGCAGTTTAGCCACCTCGGCGGGGGGCTCCTACGAGCAGTACTTC,CASSLATSAGGSYEQYF
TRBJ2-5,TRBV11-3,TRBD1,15,TGTGCCAGCAGCGCCGGGACAGGGAAGGAAGAGACCCAGTACTTC,CASSAGTGKEETQYF
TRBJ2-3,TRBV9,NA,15,TGTGCCAGCAGCGTAGCGACCGAGAGCACAGATACGCAGTATTTT,CASSVATESTDTQYF
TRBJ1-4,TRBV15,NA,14,TGTGCCACCAGCAGAGGACGGACTAATGAAAAACTGTTTTTT,CATSRGRTNEKLFF
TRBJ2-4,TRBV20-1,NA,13,TGCAGTGCTAGTCAATCAGGGGGGAACATTCAGTACTTC,CSASQSGGNIQYF